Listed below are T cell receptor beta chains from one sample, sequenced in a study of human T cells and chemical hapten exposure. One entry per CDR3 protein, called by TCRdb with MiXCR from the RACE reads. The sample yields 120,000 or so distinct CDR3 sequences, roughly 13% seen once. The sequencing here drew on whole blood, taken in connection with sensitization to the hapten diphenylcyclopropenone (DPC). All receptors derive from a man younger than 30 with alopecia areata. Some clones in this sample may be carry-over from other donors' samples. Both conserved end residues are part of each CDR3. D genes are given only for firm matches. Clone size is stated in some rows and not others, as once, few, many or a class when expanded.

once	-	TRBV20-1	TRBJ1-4	TGCAGTGCTAGAGGGCGGCGGTCGGTGTCACTGTTTTTT	CSARGRRSVSLFF
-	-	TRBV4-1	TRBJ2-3	TGCGCCAGCAGCCAAAACGGCTTGGGCACAGATACGCAGTATTTT	CASSQNGLGTDTQYF
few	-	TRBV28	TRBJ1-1	TGTGCCACCTCCCGGGACATCAGCACTGAAGCTTTCTTT	CATSRDISTEAFF
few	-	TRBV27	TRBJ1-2	TGTGCCAGCAGCTGGGGGACACCTAACTATGGCTACACCTTC	CASSWGTPNYGYTF
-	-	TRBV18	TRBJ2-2	TGTGCCAGCTCACCACGAGGGAGCACCGGGGAGCTGTTTTTT	CASSPRGSTGELFF
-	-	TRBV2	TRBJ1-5	TGTGCCAGCAGGGACATCTTCAATCAGCCCCAGCATTTT	CASRDIFNQPQHF
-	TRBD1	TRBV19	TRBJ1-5	TGTGCCAGTAGTATCACCGGGACAGTGTCTCAGCCCCAGCATTTT	CASSITGTVSQPQHF
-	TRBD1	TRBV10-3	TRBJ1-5	TGTGCCATCAGTTTGACAGGGGACAATCAGCCCCAGCATTTT	CAISLTGDNQPQHF
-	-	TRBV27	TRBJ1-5	TGTGCCAGCAGTTTTCTTCCAGGGAATGTGGATCAGCCCCAGCATTTT	CASSFLPGNVDQPQHF
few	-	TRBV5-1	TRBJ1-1	TGCGCCAGCAGCTTGCCTCACTTCACAGTTGACCTGAACACTGAAGCTTTCTTT	CASSLPHFTVDLNTEAFF
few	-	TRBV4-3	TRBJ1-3	TGCGCCAGCAGCCAAGATTGGGGAATCAGAAACACCATATATTTT	CASSQDWGIRNTIYF
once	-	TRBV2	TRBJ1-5	TGTGCCAGCAGTGGGCGTCCCAATCAGCCCCAGCATTTT	CASSGRPNQPQHF
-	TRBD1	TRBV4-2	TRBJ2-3	TGTGCCAGCTCTCCCGAACGGAACAGGGGAGATACGCAGTATTTT	CASSPERNRGDTQYF
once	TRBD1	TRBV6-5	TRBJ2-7	TGTGCCAGCAGTTACTCCACAGGGGGAGAAACCTACGAGCAGTACTTC	CASSYSTGGETYEQYF
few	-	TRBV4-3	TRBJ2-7	TGCGCCAGCAGCCAAGATGTCGGACGGAACTCCTACGAGCAGTACTTC	CASSQDVGRNSYEQYF
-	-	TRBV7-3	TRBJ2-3	TGTGCCAGCGGGTTCTCAGTGGATACGCAGTATTTT	CASGFSVDTQYF
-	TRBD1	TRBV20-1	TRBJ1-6	TGCAGTGCTAGAGATATCGGACAGGACGGTTCACCCCTCCACTTT	CSARDIGQDGSPLHF
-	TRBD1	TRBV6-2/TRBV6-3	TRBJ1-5	TGTGCCAGCAGTCGGGACAGTGGGTCCCCCTATCAGCCCCAGCATTTT	CASSRDSGSPYQPQHF
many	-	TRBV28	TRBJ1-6	TGTGCCAGCAGTTTATGGAATCCTCCGGGGGATTCACCCCTCCACTTT	CASSLWNPPGDSPLHF
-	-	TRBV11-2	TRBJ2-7	TGTGCCAGCAGCCAATCCCCTCGAGGAGAAAGCTCCTACGAGCAGTACTTC	CASSQSPRGESSYEQYF